This entry lists 10 T cell receptor beta chains sequenced from one sample in a study of cytomegalovirus exposure and HLA in healthy donors. This PCR relied on a set of 60 Vbeta primers and 13 Jbeta primers. Assay used: immunoSEQ multiplex PCR; TCRdb lists only in-frame clones, some missing. The table lists approximately 160,000 clones, roughly 70% of them singletons. The sequencing sample was made of PBMCs. The receptors derive from a woman aged 35 to 49 in good health and CMV-seropositive.

The chain joins TRBV28 to TRBJ2-7, with D possibly being TRBD1 (5 bases). Trimming pared 8 bases from V and 3 bases from J, leaving 14 bases between. Looked up from germline, CDR1 is MDHEN and CDR2 is SYDVKM. The CDR3 runs 13 residues. The chain's CDR3 is CASRRGGNYEQYF. The CDR3, as DNA: TGTGCCAGCCGTAGGGGCGGAAACTACGAGCAGTACTTC.

This clone was counted a few times. The rearrangement joins TRBV18 to TRBJ2-1; TRBD2 agrees at 13 bases. The CDR3 extends over 16 amino acids. Trimming took 3 bases from V and 5 from J; bases not matched to a gene: 4. CDR1 and CDR2 from the germline V gene are KGHSH and LQKENI. CDR3 loop: CASSPGTSGTDNEQFF. The CDR3 coding sequence is TGTGCCAGCTCACCGGGGACTAGCGGGACTGACAATGAGCAGTTCTTC. The full variable domain, with the rest looked up from reference TRBV18 and TRBJ2-1, is NAGVMQNPRHLVRRRGQEARLRCSPMKGHSHVYWYRQLPEEGLKFMVYLQKENIIDESGMPKERFSAEFPKEGPSILRIQQVVRGDSAAYFCASSPGTSGTDNEQFFGPGTRLTVL.

The V gene is TRBV28, the J gene TRBJ2-7; a weak D match, TRBD2 (5 bases). Trimming removed 7 bases at V and 7 bases at J, with 11 bases between. The V gene's germline CDR1 is MDHEN and CDR2 SYDVKM. The CDR3 runs 11 residues. CDR3 bases: TGTGCCAGCAAGGAGGTGAGGGAGCAGTACTTC. It codes for CASKEVREQYF.

This chain joins TRBV18 and TRBJ2-1, with 9 nucleotides matching TRBD1. There are 13 residues in the CDR3. Germline assignment: CDR1 KGHSH and CDR2 LQKENI. V was clipped by 3 bases and J by 10 bases; unmatched bases: 4. The CDR3 DNA follows: TGTGCCAGCTCACCTGGGACAGGGAACGAGCAGTTCTTC. Encoded protein: CASSPGTGNEQFF. The complete variable domain, with remaining parts taken from reference TRBV18 and TRBJ2-1, reads NAGVMQNPRHLVRRRGQEARLRCSPMKGHSHVYWYRQLPEEGLKFMVYLQKENIIDESGMPKERFSAEFPKEGPSILRIQQVVRGDSAAYFCASSPGTGNEQFFGPGTRLTVL.

The V and J genes are TRBV5-5 and TRBJ2-7, with a weak D call TRBD1 (5 bases). CDR1 is SGHKS and CDR2 is YYEKEE in the germline V gene (reference sequence). The CDR3 contains 12 residues. Trimming stripped 0 bases from V and 6 bases from J, with 7 bases between. In DNA form, the CDR3 reads TGTGCCAGCAGCTTGGGCAGGGCCGAGCAGTACTTC. Its protein product is CASSLGRAEQYF.

Note on this clone: At one of its ends the junction is not consistent with the germline gene, which may arise from a read error. V is TRBV27 and J is TRBJ1-2, with D unclear. The CDR3 length is 14 residues. CDR1 MNHEY and CDR2 SMNVEV come from the germline V gene (reference sequence). The CDR3, as DNA: TGTGCCAGCAGTTTAGGGTCCAGAGGCTATGGCTACCCCTTC. It yields the protein CASSLGSRGYGYPF.

The chain has TRBV6-1 and TRBJ1-2; D might be TRBD1 (5 bases). V was cut by 6 bases and J by 4 bases, with 15 bases left in between. Per the germline V gene, CDR1 is MNHNS and CDR2 is SASEGT. The CDR3 has 14 amino acids. Here the CDR3 reads CASRRGGSPYGYTF. CDR3 nucleotide sequence: TGTGCCAGCAGGAGGGGAGGGTCTCCCTATGGCTACACCTTC.

The V call is TRBV28, the J call TRBJ1-5; D gene uncertain. The CDR3 has 13 residues. Germline CDR1 and CDR2: MDHEN and SYDVKM. Deletions cut 5 bases from V and 5 bases from J, with 10 bases between. In nucleotides, the CDR3 is TGTGCCAGCAGTAGCGGGATCTATCAGCCCCAGCATTTT. Amino acids: CASSSGIYQPQHF.

This clone was seen only a few times. The rearrangement uses TRBV7-2 and TRBJ1-2, with 9 bases aligning to TRBD1. CDR1 and CDR2 (germline): SGHTA, FQGNSA. Germline trimming cut 5 bases from V and 8 bases from J; bases unmatched to any gene: 12. This CDR3 is 15 amino acids long. As DNA, the CDR3 is TGTGCCAGCAGCCAGGGGGGACAGGGTACCTGGGGCTACACCTTC. Its translation: CASSQGGQGTWGYTF.

This chain uses TRBV27 with TRBJ2-7; 7 bases fit TRBD2. Germline trimming cut 8 bases from V and 4 bases from J; bases unmatched to any gene: 8. The germline V gene has CDR1 MNHEY and CDR2 SMNVEV (reference sequence). The CDR3 loop spans 13 amino acids. Written as DNA, the CDR3 is TGTGCCAGCTCCGAGAGCGGGGAGTACGAGCAGTACTTC. Translation gives CASSESGEYEQYF.